A selection of T cell receptor beta chains follows, all from one sample in a study of chemoradiotherapy in HPV16-positive cancers. Sequenced by immunoSEQ multiplex PCR; TCRdb stores in-frame clones only, minus some. The sample shows tens of thousands of clones, about 77% of them seen only once. Here the sequenced sample was blood, taken from a patient who underwent chemoradiotherapy. These receptors came from a human donor with HPV-associated anogenital cancer. The CDR3 runs from the conserved cysteine through the conserved F or W. Each record gives: V gene, D gene, J gene, clone size, CDR3 DNA, CDR3 protein. A D gene is named only where the DNA matches it firmly. Expanded clones are given a class, and other clones once, few, many or no size at all.

TRBV7-9	.	TRBJ1-4	.	TGTGCCAGCAGCCGCGGCCTAAATGAAAAACTGTTTTTT	CASSRGLNEKLFF
TRBV6-1	TRBD1	TRBJ2-7	.	TGTGCCAGCAGTTCAACCAGGGGGATCGACGAGCAGTACTTC	CASSSTRGIDEQYF
TRBV9	.	TRBJ2-3	.	TGTGCCAGCAGCGTAGTAGGGACTTCGCAGGATACGCAGTATTTT	CASSVVGTSQDTQYF
TRBV15	.	TRBJ1-2	.	TGTGCCACCAGCAGAGATCCCCTGTATGGCTACACCTTC	CATSRDPLYGYTF
TRBV19	.	TRBJ2-7	.	TGTGCCAGTAGTATCGGTACAGGGTCATACGAGCAGTACTTC	CASSIGTGSYEQYF
TRBV9	.	TRBJ2-1	.	TGTGCCAGCAGCCCCACCGGGACTCTCAATGAGCAGTTCTTC	CASSPTGTLNEQFF
TRBV2	TRBD2	TRBJ2-2	.	TGTGCCAGCTTCCCAGGACTAGCGGCCAACACCGGGGAGCTGTTTTTT	CASFPGLAANTGELFF
TRBV30	.	TRBJ2-5	.	TGTGCCTGGAGTGTACGGGAGACCCAGTACTTC	CAWSVRETQYF
TRBV19	TRBD2	TRBJ2-5	few	TGTGCCAGTAGTATAGGACTAGCGGGGAAAGAGACCCAGTACTTC	CASSIGLAGKETQYF
TRBV18	.	TRBJ2-5	.	TGTGCCAGCTCACCGGGGCCCTACCAAGAGACCCAGTACTTC	CASSPGPYQETQYF
TRBV2	.	TRBJ1-1	few	TGTGCCAGCAGCCGAATGGGAATCCAGGAGAGCACTGAAGCTTTCTTT	CASSRMGIQESTEAFF
TRBV9	TRBD1	TRBJ2-7	.	TGTGCCAGCAGCGCCCTCGACAGGGTAGGCGAGCAGTACTTC	CASSALDRVGEQYF
TRBV11-2	.	TRBJ1-1	.	TGTGCCAGCAGCTTAGAGGTTAGCACTGAAGCTTTCTTT	CASSLEVSTEAFF
TRBV10-3	.	TRBJ1-2	.	TGTGCCACCAGGGAGGACGGAACTAACTATGGCTACACCTTC	CATREDGTNYGYTF
TRBV7-4	TRBD1	TRBJ2-7	.	TGTGCCAGCAGCTGGACAGGGGAAAGGGTAGATAGGGAAGACGAGCAGTACTTC	CASSWTGERVDREDEQYF
TRBV9	.	TRBJ2-7	once	TGTGCCAGCAGCCCTCTAGACGGGGCCAAGCAGTACTTC	CASSPLDGAKQYF
TRBV11-1	.	TRBJ2-4	once	TGTGCCAGCAGCTTAGATAAGGGTTGGTCCAAAAACATTCAGTACTTC	CASSLDKGWSKNIQYF
TRBV5-1	TRBD2	TRBJ2-1	.	TGCGCCAGCAGCTTGGGCCCGACTAGCGGGGGGGCCATAAATGAGCAGTTCTTC	CASSLGPTSGGAINEQFF
TRBV5-4	TRBD2	TRBJ2-2	.	TGTGCCAGTCAACTAGCGGGGGGGTTCACCGGGGAGCTGTTTTTT	CASQLAGGFTGELFF
TRBV27	.	TRBJ2-7	.	TGTGCCAGCAGTTTTGACCCTAGGGTTTCCTACGAGCAGTACTTC	CASSFDPRVSYEQYF
TRBV10-1	.	TRBJ2-1	.	TGCGCCAGCAGTGAAAACAGGGACGATGAGCAGTTCTTC	CASSENRDDEQFF
TRBV19	TRBD1	TRBJ2-7	few	TGTGCCACCTCCGGGACAGGGGGCTACGAGCAGTACTTC	CATSGTGGYEQYF
TRBV2	TRBD1	TRBJ1-5	.	TGTGCCAGCAGCGGGACAGGGGGGAGACAGCCCCAGCATTTT	CASSGTGGRQPQHF
TRBV4-3	TRBD2	TRBJ2-1	.	TGCGCCAGCAGCCAGGGACTAGCGGGGGGGCACGCCAATGAGCAGTTCTTC	CASSQGLAGGHANEQFF
TRBV5-1	.	TRBJ2-3	.	TGCGCCAGCAGCTTCTCAGGGGGGGGCGCAGATACGCAGTATTTT	CASSFSGGGADTQYF
TRBV19	TRBD1	TRBJ1-3	.	TGTGCCAGTAGTAGACAGGGGAAGAGTGGAAACACCATATATTTT	CASSRQGKSGNTIYF
TRBV7-9	TRBD1	TRBJ1-4	few	TGTGCCAGCAGCTTAGCCCAAACCGGGACAGGGAATGAAAAACTGTTTTTT	CASSLAQTGTGNEKLFF
TRBV2	TRBD2	TRBJ2-2	.	TGTGCCAGCAGGGGACTAGCGGGGGCCTCTCAAACCTACACCGGGGAGCTGTTTTTT	CASRGLAGASQTYTGELFF
TRBV6-4	.	TRBJ2-1	.	TGTGCCAGCAGTGAAGCCACTGGGGGGACTGAGCAGTTCTTC	CASSEATGGTEQFF
TRBV5-6	TRBD1	TRBJ1-2	.	TGTGCCAGCAGGCCAGGGGGCGGGAACTATGGCTACACCTTC	CASRPGGGNYGYTF
TRBV7-2	TRBD1	TRBJ2-7	.	TGTGCCAGCAGCTTAAATACAGGGGGCTACGAGCAGTACTTC	CASSLNTGGYEQYF
TRBV19	.	TRBJ1-4	.	TGTGCCAGTAGCCCCCAGGCCGCTAATGAAAAACTGTTTTTT	CASSPQAANEKLFF
TRBV6-1	.	TRBJ1-4	once	TGTGCCAGCAGTCAGGGGCGGCTGTTTTTT	CASSQGRLFF